This TCR beta chain was documented in a study of cytomegalovirus exposure and HLA in healthy donors. Study at large: Approximately 83 million unique TCRs from HLA-typed donors were held in an early data release.

Study-level results: Most subjects had HLA-A and HLA-B alleles reportedly predicted accurately by TCR beta sequences. A later examination showed that TCR association rates differed by HLA locus, with DRB1 most and HLA-C fewest. Later analysis indicated greater clonal expansion among HLA-associated TCR beta chains than among equally common other chains.

The CDR3 has 14 residues. V gave up 9 bases and J gave up 7 bases; unmatched junction bases: 7. CDR1 and CDR2 (germline): MNHNS, SASEGT. In regard to this clone: The antigen is unknown.

In the PCR, 60 Vbeta and 13 Jbeta primers were used. The repertoire was sequenced with immunoSEQ multiplex PCR; TCRdb's copy has only in-frame clones and lacks some. With approximately 40,000 clones in the sample, the ten largest clones hold over 5.5%. This sequence joins TRBV6-1 and TRBJ1-4, with 11 bases that match TRBD1. The TCR sequence derives from a human donor in good health. Specimen: PBMCs. Here the CDR3 DNA reads TGTGCCAGTGGGACAGGGGGTTTTGCTGAAAAACTGTTTTTT. This translates into CASGTGGFAEKLFF.